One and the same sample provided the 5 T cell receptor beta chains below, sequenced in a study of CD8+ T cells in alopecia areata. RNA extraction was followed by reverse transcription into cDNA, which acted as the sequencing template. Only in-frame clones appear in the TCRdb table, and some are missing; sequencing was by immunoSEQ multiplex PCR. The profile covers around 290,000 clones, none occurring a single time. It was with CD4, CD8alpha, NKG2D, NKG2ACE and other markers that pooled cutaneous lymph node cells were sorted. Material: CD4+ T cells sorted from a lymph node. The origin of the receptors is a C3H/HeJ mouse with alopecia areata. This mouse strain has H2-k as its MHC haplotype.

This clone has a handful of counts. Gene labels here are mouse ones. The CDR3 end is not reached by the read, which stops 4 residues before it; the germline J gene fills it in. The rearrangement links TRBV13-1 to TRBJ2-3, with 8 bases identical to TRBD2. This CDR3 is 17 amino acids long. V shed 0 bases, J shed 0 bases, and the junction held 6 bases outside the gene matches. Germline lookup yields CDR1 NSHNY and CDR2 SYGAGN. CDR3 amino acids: CASSDAAGGNSAETLYF. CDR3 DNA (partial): TGTGCCAGCAGTGATGCAGCTGGGGGGAATAGTGCAGAA.

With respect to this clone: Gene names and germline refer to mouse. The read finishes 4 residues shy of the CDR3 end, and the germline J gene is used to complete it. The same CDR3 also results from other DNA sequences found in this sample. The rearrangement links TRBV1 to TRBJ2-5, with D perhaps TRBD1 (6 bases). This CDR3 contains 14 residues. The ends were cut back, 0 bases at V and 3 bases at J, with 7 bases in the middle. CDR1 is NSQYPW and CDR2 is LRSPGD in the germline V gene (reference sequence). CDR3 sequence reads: CTCSADQGQDTQYF. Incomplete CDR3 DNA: TGCACCTGCAGTGCAGACCAGGGGCAAGAC.

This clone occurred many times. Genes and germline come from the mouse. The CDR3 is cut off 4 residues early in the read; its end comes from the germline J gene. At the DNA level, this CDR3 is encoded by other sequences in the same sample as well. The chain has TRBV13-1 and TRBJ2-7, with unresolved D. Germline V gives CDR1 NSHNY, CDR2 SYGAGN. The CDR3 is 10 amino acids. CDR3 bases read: TGTGCCAGCAGTTCATAT. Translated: CASSSY. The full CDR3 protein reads CASSSYEQYF.

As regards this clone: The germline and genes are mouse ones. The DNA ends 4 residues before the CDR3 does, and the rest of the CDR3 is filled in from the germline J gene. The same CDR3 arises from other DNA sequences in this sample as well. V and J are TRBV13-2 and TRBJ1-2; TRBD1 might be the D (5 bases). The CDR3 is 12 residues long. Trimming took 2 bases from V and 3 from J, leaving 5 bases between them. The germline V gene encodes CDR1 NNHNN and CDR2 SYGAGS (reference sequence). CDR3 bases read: TGTGCCAGCGGTGAAGGGGACTCC. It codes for CASGEGDS. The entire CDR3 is CASGEGDSDYTF.

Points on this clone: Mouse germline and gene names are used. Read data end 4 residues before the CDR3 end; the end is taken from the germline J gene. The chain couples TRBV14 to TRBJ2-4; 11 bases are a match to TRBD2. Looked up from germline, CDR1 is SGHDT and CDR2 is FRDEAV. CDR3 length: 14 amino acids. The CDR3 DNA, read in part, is TGTGCCAGCAGCCGGACTGGGGGGACAAAC. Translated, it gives CASSRTGGTN. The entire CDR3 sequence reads CASSRTGGTNTLYF.